This TCR beta chain originates from a study of blood T cell repertoires in COVID-19. Study in general: The cDNA or gDNA used as material had been derived from T cells, B-cell-depleted T cells, or PBMCs.

How the authors handled the data: Using reference gene primer amplification, nucleated cell counts were estimated. Clones were read by immunoSEQ multiplex PCR, and TCRdb kept only the in-frame ones, dropping some. That table furnishes V, J and clone size, whereas the DNA furnished D and trimming. The top ten clones hold 7% to 8% of a sample with 85,000 to 95,000 clones, around 87% of them seen once. Sequenced input: peripheral blood. The TCR was taken from a human donor with acute or convalescent COVID-19. The donor label of this sample is uncertain.

The CDR3 region has the DNA TGTGCCTGGAGTGTGGAGGGTAACACTGAAGCTTTCTTT. It translates to CAWSVEGNTEAFF. The gene calls are TRBV30 and TRBJ1-1; D remains unclear. The V end lost 0 bases, the J end lost 2 bases, and 7 bases lay between the germline ends. The germline gives CDR1 GTSNPN, CDR2 SVGIG (reference sequence). This CDR3 contains 13 residues.